What follows are 20 T cell receptor beta chains derived from one specimen sequenced in a study of technical replicates of blood from a few donors. Here immunoSEQ multiplex PCR was the method, and the copy in TCRdb shows in-frame clones only, minus some. In the table there are some 60,000 clones, 89% of which are singletons. The sample comprised PBMCs. The source is a human donor in good health. Some clones in this sample may be carry-over from other donors' samples.

The rearrangement links TRBV4-3 to TRBJ2-7; D possibly corresponds to TRBD1 (5 bases). The CDR3 totals 15 residues. V lost 0 bases to trimming and J lost 3 bases, with 12 bases between them. In germline, CDR1 is LGHNA, CDR2 YSLEER. CDR3 in amino acids: CASSQEGRGFYEQYF. The DNA for the CDR3 is TGCGCCAGCAGCCAAGAGGGAAGGGGATTCTACGAGCAGTACTTC.

The CDR3 reads CASSLADGGEQFF. In DNA, the CDR3 is TGTGCCAGCAGCTTGGCGGATGGCGGTGAGCAGTTCTTC. The V and J genes are TRBV7-2 and TRBJ2-1; D call uncertain. The CDR3 extends over 13 amino acids. With 3 bases removed from V and 9 bases from J, the gap between germline ends came to 12 bases. Germline CDR1 is SGHTA and CDR2 is FQGNSA. Filled out from reference TRBV7-2 and TRBJ2-1, the complete variable domain reads GAGVSQSPSNKVTEKGKDVELRCDPISGHTALYWYRQSLGQGLEFLIYFQGNSAPDKSGLPSDRFSAERTGGSVSTLTIQRTQQEDSAVYLCASSLADGGEQFFGPGTRLTVL.

V usage is TRBV6-5 and J usage is TRBJ2-7; D perhaps matches TRBD2 (6 bases). The V gene lost 2 bases and the J gene lost 3 bases, with 11 bases spanning the gap. CDR3 length: 14 residues. Germline V gene data show CDR1 as MNHEY and CDR2 as SVGAGI. CDR3 in amino acids: CASSYDGGFYEQYF. The CDR3 region has the DNA TGTGCCAGCAGTTACGACGGGGGATTCTACGAGCAGTACTTC.

V gene TRBV29-1 combines with J gene TRBJ1-2, with D possibly matching TRBD1 (5 bases). Trimming shortened V by 3 bases and J by 7 bases, and 12 bases separated the two germline ends. The CDR3 contains 12 residues. Germline CDR1 SQVTM, CDR2 ANQGSEA. The CDR3 is CSVDTGGRGYTF. CDR3 in DNA: TGCAGCGTTGATACAGGAGGGCGTGGCTACACCTTC.

The chain couples TRBV27 to TRBJ1-1; 8 nucleotides match TRBD1. V dropped 2 bases and J dropped 1; count of bases not matched to a gene: 12. The CDR3 loop spans 18 amino acids. Germline V gives CDR1 MNHEY, CDR2 SMNVEV (reference sequence). CDR3 amino acids: CASSLERAGGGRNTEAFF. For the CDR3, the DNA is TGTGCCAGCAGTTTAGAGAGGGCAGGGGGCGGTCGGAACACTGAAGCTTTCTTT.

The chain links TRBV19 to TRBJ1-2; 7 positions agree with TRBD1. Per germline, CDR1 LNHDA and CDR2 SQIVND (reference sequence). Trimming removed 1 base from V and 4 bases from J; junction bases left unmatched: 6. This CDR3 has 15 amino acids. CDR3 nucleotide sequence: TGTGCCAGTAGTATAGGACAGTCAGGGGGCTATGGCTACACCTTC. Its translation: CASSIGQSGGYGYTF.

The chain recombines TRBV7-7 with TRBJ2-2, with D unclear. V lost 5 bases to trimming and J lost 1 base, with 5 bases between them. CDR1 is SSHAT and CDR2 is FNYEAQ in the germline V gene (reference sequence). The CDR3 runs to 13 residues. In DNA form, the CDR3 reads TGTGCCAGCAGCCCCTTGAACACCGGGGAGCTGTTTTTT. Translating it yields CASSPLNTGELFF.

The genes are TRBV19 and TRBJ2-7; 10 bases line up with TRBD2. This CDR3 spans 15 amino acids. V lost 6 bases, J lost 1 base, and 6 bases stayed unmatched. CDR1 and CDR2 (germline): LNHDA, SQIVND (reference sequence). The CDR3 bases are TGTGCCAGTAGCCCCGCACTAGCGGGGTCCTACGAGCAGTACTTC. This codes for CASSPALAGSYEQYF.

The chain combines TRBV15 with TRBJ1-1; D is unclear. V lost 0 bases to trimming and J lost 11 bases, with 16 bases between them. CDR1 is LNHNV and CDR2 is YYDKDF in the germline V gene (reference sequence). CDR3 length: 14 residues. In nucleotides, the CDR3 is TGTGCCACCAGCAGAGATTTCGGCACCCCCAGGGCTTTCTTT. Translating gives CATSRDFGTPRAFF.

V is TRBV30 and J is TRBJ2-2; a possible D gene is TRBD2 (6 bases). The CDR3 covers 15 residues. Deletions cut 3 bases from V and 0 bases from J, with 11 bases between. Germline CDR1 GTSNPN, CDR2 SVGIG (reference sequence). The CDR3 is CAWRGLATNTGELFF. The CDR3 DNA follows: TGTGCCTGGAGGGGGCTAGCGACGAACACCGGGGAGCTGTTTTTT.

This clone turned up a few times. This chain links TRBV7-2 with TRBJ2-3; 8 bases agree with TRBD2. Losses at the gene ends were 0 bases for V and 2 bases for J; bases not matched to a gene: 13. Germline values: CDR1 SGHTA, CDR2 FQGNSA. The CDR3 extends over 19 amino acids. This chain's CDR3 is CASSLAFVFREGDTDTQYF. The CDR3 nucleotides are TGTGCCAGCAGCTTAGCTTTTGTTTTTCGGGAGGGCGACACAGATACGCAGTATTTT.

The chain uses TRBV7-2 and TRBJ2-1; 11 nucleotides agree with TRBD2. The CDR3 has 14 residues. Germline CDR1 is SGHTA and CDR2 is FQGNSA. V shed 5 bases, J shed 9 bases, and the junction held 6 bases outside the gene matches. CDR3 protein: CASSGTSGWGEQFF. The CDR3 DNA is TGTGCCAGCAGCGGGACTAGCGGATGGGGTGAGCAGTTCTTC. Full variable domain (missing parts from reference TRBV7-2 and TRBJ2-1): GAGVSQSPSNKVTEKGKDVELRCDPISGHTALYWYRQSLGQGLEFLIYFQGNSAPDKSGLPSDRFSAERTGGSVSTLTIQRTQQEDSAVYLCASSGTSGWGEQFFGPGTRLTVL.

The chain couples TRBV19 to TRBJ1-2; D ambiguous. CDR1 LNHDA and CDR2 SQIVND come from the germline V gene (reference sequence). V gave up 6 bases and J gave up 6 bases, with 17 bases separating them. The CDR3 runs 14 residues. The CDR3 coding sequence is TGTGCCAGTAGAGAGGGTTCAATGCTCAATGGCTACACCTTC. Translation gives CASREGSMLNGYTF.

This chain links TRBV25-1 with TRBJ1-2, with D possibly matching TRBD1 (6 bases). Trimming stripped 1 base from V and 8 bases from J, with 14 bases between. The CDR3 length is 14 residues. Germline CDR1 and CDR2: MGHDK and SYGVNS. Here the CDR3 DNA reads TGTGCCAGCAGTGAATGGGGGGGGCCGGGAGGCTACACCTTC. Its protein product is CASSEWGGPGGYTF.

In its sample, this clone was seen once. Relative to the germline gene, one junction end is altered; a read error may explain this. The chain joins TRBV2 to TRBJ1-5, with 12 bases identical to TRBD1. Germline V lookup: CDR1 SNHLY, CDR2 FYNNEI. This CDR3 contains 15 residues. The CDR3, as DNA: TGTGCCAGCACCACCGGGACAGGGGGCAACCAGCCCCAGCATTTT. This translates into CASTTGTGGNQPQHF.

The rearrangement joins TRBV5-1 to TRBJ2-7, with 7 bases matching TRBD2. V dropped 5 bases and J dropped 2; count of bases not matched to a gene: 1. The length of the CDR3 is 12 residues. The V gene's germline CDR1 is SGHRS and CDR2 YFSETQ. For the CDR3, the DNA is TGCGCCAGCAGGCGGGAGCCCTACGAGCAGTACTTC. It encodes CASRREPYEQYF.

A single count supports this clone. This chain joins TRBV19 and TRBJ2-7, with D perhaps TRBD2 (5 bases). Germline V gene sequence: CDR1 LNHDA, CDR2 SQIVND (reference sequence). The CDR3 contains 15 residues. Deletions cut 5 bases from V and 0 bases from J, with 14 bases between. The CDR3 region is CASSRQRVSSYEQYF. CDR3 DNA: TGTGCCAGTAGTCGCCAGAGGGTAAGCTCCTACGAGCAGTACTTC.

CDR3 amino acids: CASSPGTGGSQYF. In nucleotides, the CDR3 is TGTGCCAGCAGTCCCGGGACTGGGGGGTCCCAGTACTTC. The J gene is TRBJ2-5, the V gene TRBV2; D might be TRBD2 (6 bases). Germline CDR1 and CDR2: SNHLY and FYNNEI. The CDR3 sequence is 13 residues long. V was trimmed by 5 bases and J by 9 bases, leaving 16 bases between them.

The chain links TRBV12-5 to TRBJ2-4, with D unclear. This CDR3 is 11 amino acids long. Germline values: CDR1 LGHNT, CDR2 FRNRAP. Trimming left V 6 bases short and J 11 bases short, with 11 bases between. The CDR3 loop reads CASGITPVQYF. In DNA, the CDR3 is TGTGCTAGTGGAATAACACCCGTTCAGTACTTC.

The V call is TRBV29-1, the J call TRBJ1-1; D ambiguous. Trimming took off 2 bases at V and 10 bases at J, with 11 bases between the two ends. This CDR3 contains 11 residues. Germline-derived CDR1 and CDR2 are SQVTM and ANQGSEA. The CDR3 is CSVEQDPGAFF. CDR3 nucleotide sequence: TGCAGCGTTGAACAGGATCCTGGAGCTTTCTTT.